One sample yielded the 17 T cell receptor beta chains listed below, sequenced in a study of CD8+ T cells in alopecia areata. After isolation, RNA underwent reverse transcription to generate cDNA as the sequencing template. Produced via immunoSEQ multiplex PCR; TCRdb's table is partial and in-frame only. The sample was found to contain 90,000 to 130,000 clones, and every one recurs. The sample consisted of lesional skin. The receptors shown here come from a C3H/HeJ mouse with alopecia areata. The strain's MHC haplotype is H2-k.

This clone has only a few counts. Mouse germline and gene names are used. Read sequence stops 4 residues before the CDR3 end, and the germline J gene provides the missing end. The V and J genes are TRBV13-3 and TRBJ1-1, with a possible D match to TRBD1 (6 bases). CDR3 length: 16 residues. V was pared by 1 base and J by 0 bases, with 13 bases between. Per germline, CDR1 NNHDY and CDR2 SYVADS. The part of the CDR3 DNA that was read is TGTGCCAGCAGTGATCCCGCGGACAGAGCAAACACA. Protein sequence: CASSDPADRANT. The entire CDR3 sequence reads CASSDPADRANTEVFF.

A word on this clone: Gene names are the mouse ones. The read ends 4 residues shy of where the CDR3 ends; the end is completed using the germline J gene. J is TRBJ1-2 and V is TRBV19; TRBD1 aligns across 10 bases. This CDR3 contains 13 residues. Per germline, CDR1 FNHDT and CDR2 SITEND (reference sequence). CDR3 bases read: TGTGCCAGCAGTCCCGGGACAGGGGTC. It yields the protein CASSPGTGV. The full CDR3 protein is CASSPGTGVDYTF.

This clone came up a few times. Gene names are the mouse ones. The read finishes 4 residues shy of the CDR3 end, and the germline J gene is used to complete it. This chain links TRBV17 with TRBJ2-7; the D gene is possibly TRBD2 (6 bases). The CDR3 has 14 amino acids. Germline V gene sequence: CDR1 MNHDT, CDR2 YYDKIL. With 2 bases removed from V and 0 bases from J, the gap between germline ends came to 8 bases. CDR3 region: CASSRLGVSYEQYF. The CDR3 DNA, read in part, is TGTGCTAGCAGTAGATTGGGGGTCTCCTAT.

This clone has at least ten counts. Germline and genes here are mouse. The CDR3 end is not reached by the read, which stops 4 residues before it; the germline J gene fills it in. J is TRBJ2-1 and V is TRBV31; 12 bases map to TRBD2. The CDR3 consists of 14 residues. Germline-derived CDR1 and CDR2 are GKSSPN and SITVG. The CDR3 bases that were read are TGTGCCTGGAGTCCCGGGACTGGGGGGGCT. Amino acid sequence: CAWSPGTGGA. The CDR3 in full is CAWSPGTGGAEQFF.

The sample holds many counts of this clone. All gene names here are mouse names. The read terminates 4 residues before the CDR3 end, so the remaining end is supplied by the germline J gene. The rearrangement uses TRBV13-3 and TRBJ2-1, with 8 bases identical to TRBD1. This CDR3 is 15 amino acids long. Germline assignment: CDR1 NNHDY and CDR2 SYVADS. Trimming at V came to 1 base and at J to 6 bases, leaving 6 bases not matched to a gene. The covered CDR3 bases are TGTGCCAGCAGTGATAACGGACAGGGCCTTGCT. This encodes CASSDNGQGLA. The full CDR3 protein reads CASSDNGQGLAEQFF.

In the case of this clone: The listed genes are named as in mouse. The read ends 4 residues early relative to the CDR3; the germline J gene fills the gap. The rearrangement uses TRBV17 and TRBJ2-1, with 10 bases lining up with TRBD1. This CDR3 spans 16 amino acids. The germline gives CDR1 MNHDT, CDR2 YYDKIL. V trimming: 6 bases; J trimming: 2 bases; junction bases outside the gene matches: 7. CDR3: CASRGAGTGDYAEQFF. CDR3 DNA (partial): TGTGCTAGCAGGGGAGCCGGGACAGGGGACTATGCT.

Regarding this clone: TCRdb's protein and the DNA translation differ at residue 12; the protein here comes from the DNA. Gene names refer to mouse genes. The read stops 3 residues short of the end of the CDR3; the missing end is completed from the germline J gene. Other nucleotide sequences from this sample produce the same CDR3. This chain uses TRBV13-3 with TRBJ1-6, with D unclear. TRBJ1-6 is known as an ORF, though its function is uncertain. The CDR3 has 15 amino acids. Germline CDR1 reads NNHDY; CDR2 reads SYVADS. The V gene lost 3 bases and the J gene lost 0 bases, with 7 bases spanning the gap. The CDR3 DNA, read in part, is TGTGCCAGCAGTGCAGATTATTCCTATAATTCGCCC. Protein product: CASSADYSYNSP. The complete CDR3 reads CASSADYSYNSPLYF.

This clone showed up just a few times. Mouse germline and gene names are used. Coverage ceases 4 residues before the CDR3 finishes, and the germline J gene fills in the end. This chain uses TRBV13-3 with TRBJ2-1; TRBD2 matches 10 bases. This CDR3 has 14 residues. Germline V gene data show CDR1 as NNHDY and CDR2 as SYVADS. Here the CDR3 reads CASSLGGRDAEQFF. The CDR3 bases that were read are TGTGCCAGCAGTCTGGGGGGGCGGGACGCT.

A word on this clone: Germline and genes: mouse. The missing CDR3 end, 4 residues past where the read stops, is filled in from the germline J gene. This chain joins TRBV13-3 and TRBJ2-7; D may be TRBD1 (6 bases). The V and J ends lost 0 bases and 0 bases respectively, with 10 bases between them. The V gene's germline CDR1 is NNHDY and CDR2 SYVADS. This CDR3 comprises 15 residues. CDR3 DNA (partial): TGTGCCAGCAGTGATGCAACAGGGACCTCCTAT. Amino acids: CASSDATGTSY. The entire CDR3 sequence reads CASSDATGTSYEQYF.

In this sample, this clone turned up many times. Genes and germline come from the mouse. The read falls 4 residues short of the CDR3 end, and the missing part is taken from the germline J gene. The chain joins TRBV13-3 to TRBJ2-3, with D uncertain. The germline V gene encodes CDR1 NNHDY and CDR2 SYVADS. Trimming took off 5 bases at V and 1 base at J, with 14 bases between the two ends. This CDR3 comprises 15 residues. CDR3 DNA (partial): TGTGCCAGCAGCGCTCCCGTGGGTGGTGCAGAA. This codes for CASSAPVGGAE. In full, the CDR3 reads CASSAPVGGAETLYF.

A note on this clone: Mouse germline and gene names are used. The DNA ends 4 residues before the CDR3 does, and the rest of the CDR3 is filled in from the germline J gene. V usage is TRBV13-1 and J usage is TRBJ2-1, with 8 bases lining up with TRBD1. Germline loops: CDR1 NSHNY, CDR2 SYGAGN. CDR3 length: 14 residues. The sequenced CDR3 bases are TGTGCCAGCAGTGGATCAGGGGGCCGGGCT. It translates to CASSGSGGRA. The entire CDR3 sequence reads CASSGSGGRAEQFF.

This clone was picked up many times. Genes and germline are mouse. The CDR3 extends 4 residues past the end of the read, so its final part is completed from the germline J gene. The rearrangement uses TRBV13-3 and TRBJ2-1, with 10 bases aligning to TRBD2. The CDR3 length is 17 residues. The germline CDR1 and CDR2 sequences are NNHDY and SYVADS. V lost 0 bases, J lost 3 bases, and 6 bases stayed unmatched. CDR3 DNA (partial): TGTGCCAGCAGTGATGCAACGGACTGGGGGCCCTATGCT. Residues: CASSDATDWGPYA. The CDR3, in full, reads CASSDATDWGPYAEQFF.

This clone was observed a few times. The listed genes are named as in mouse. Coverage ceases 4 residues before the CDR3 finishes, and the germline J gene fills in the end. This chain links TRBV13-3 with TRBJ1-2; the D gene is possibly TRBD1 (6 bases). Germline V lookup: CDR1 NNHDY, CDR2 SYVADS. The CDR3 contains 15 residues. The part of the CDR3 DNA that was read is TGTGCCAGCAGTGATGCCAACTGGGGGGGCGCC. Protein: CASSDANWGGA. The CDR3 in its entirety is CASSDANWGGADYTF.

A note on this clone: Gene names and germline refer to mouse. The read halts 4 residues ahead of the CDR3 end, with the missing end drawn from the germline J gene. The chain recombines TRBV13-3 with TRBJ2-3; TRBD1 might be the D (6 bases). Germline CDR1 NNHDY, CDR2 SYVADS. Deletions cut 0 bases from V and 2 bases from J, with 10 bases between. There are 15 residues in the CDR3. CDR3 DNA, as far as it was read: TGTGCCAGCAGTGATGGAAGGACAGATGCAGAA. Translating it yields CASSDGRTDAE. The entire CDR3 reads CASSDGRTDAETLYF.

This clone has a count of ten or more. Here the gene names and germline are mouse. Read coverage stops 4 residues before the CDR3 terminus; the germline J gene supplies the remainder. The chain joins TRBV13-3 to TRBJ2-5, with 13 bases lining up with TRBD2. CDR1 and CDR2 from the germline V gene are NNHDY and SYVADS. J was trimmed by 2 bases and V by 5 bases; bases with no gene match: 5. The CDR3 length is 16 residues. The CDR3 DNA, read in part, is TGTGCCAGCAGGGACTGGGGGGGCGCGTCCCAAGAC. Amino acid sequence: CASRDWGGASQD. The CDR3 in its entirety is CASRDWGGASQDTQYF.

This clone was picked up a small number of times. TCRdb's protein and the DNA translation differ at residue 13; the protein here comes from the DNA. The gene names here belong to mouse. The CDR3 end is not reached by the read, which stops 3 residues before it; the germline J gene fills it in. The chain uses TRBV1 and TRBJ1-6; 10 bases align to TRBD1. TRBJ1-6 qualifies as an ORF whose function is uncertain. Per the germline V gene, CDR1 is NSQYPW and CDR2 is LRSPGD (reference sequence). Losses at the gene ends were 0 bases for V and 7 bases for J; bases not matched to a gene: 3. The CDR3 loop spans 16 amino acids. CDR3 amino acids: CTCSADWTGGNSPLYF. Incomplete CDR3 DNA: TGCACCTGCAGTGCAGATTGGACAGGGGGAAATTCGCCC.

In its sample, this clone was seen a few times. Gene and germline names: mouse. The observed sequence ends 4 residues before the CDR3 terminus, with the missing tail filled in from the germline J gene. The J gene is TRBJ1-2, the V gene TRBV29, with a tentative D call TRBD1 (5 bases). The germline CDR1 and CDR2 sequences are MSHET and SYDVDS. The CDR3 is 14 residues long. Deletions cut 6 bases from V and 0 bases from J, with 11 bases between. CDR3 loop: CASRPTDANSDYTF. The CDR3 bases that were read are TGTGCTAGCAGGCCGACAGATGCAAACTCC. The complete variable domain, with remaining parts taken from reference TRBV29 and TRBJ1-2, reads DMKVTQMPRYLIKRMGENVLLECGQDMSHETMYWYRQDPGLGLQLIYISYDVDSNSEGDIPKGYRVSRKKREHFSLILDSAKTNQTSVYFCASRPTDANSDYTFGSGTRLLVI.